Listed here is a single T cell receptor (beta chain). The sample belongs to a study of OX40 agonist ivuxolimab in advanced cancers. Sequencing used immunoSEQ multiplex PCR; TCRdb keeps in-frame clones, though not all of them. The data show about 55,000 clones, about nine tenths seen once. The clonotype originates from an adult with an advanced solid tumor such as melanoma, head and neck, liver or kidney cancer. This specimen consisted of CD4+ or CD8+ T cells sorted from blood, obtained in a trial of the OX40 agonist ivuxolimab.

In DNA, the CDR3 is TGTGCCAGCAGCCCCGGGACTAGCGGGAACGAGCAGTACTTC. This codes for CASSPGTSGNEQYF. This chain uses TRBV7-8 with TRBJ2-7; the match to TRBD2 covers 13 bases. Trimming at V came to 5 bases and at J to 5 bases, leaving 3 bases not matched to a gene. The CDR3 is 14 residues long. Germline loops: CDR1 SGHVS, CDR2 FQNEAQ.